The next 22 T cell receptor beta chains were all read from a single sample in a study of blood T cell repertoires in COVID-19. Sequenced by immunoSEQ multiplex PCR; TCRdb stores in-frame clones only, minus some. The sample carries approximately 200,000 clones, 88% recorded once. The sequenced sample was peripheral blood. The source of these receptors is a woman aged 30 to 39 with acute or convalescent COVID-19.

This sequence joins TRBV19 and TRBJ1-5, with D perhaps TRBD1 (5 bases). The CDR3 length is 18 residues. Germline-derived CDR1 and CDR2 are LNHDA and SQIVND (reference sequence). The germline V and J ends were trimmed by 3 bases and 3 bases, with 21 bases remaining between them. DNA for the CDR3: TGTGCCAGTAGTATGAGGTGGAGCGGGACGGGCTACAATCAGCCCCAGCATTTT. Translated, it gives CASSMRWSGTGYNQPQHF.

The genes are TRBV2 and TRBJ1-6; 9 nucleotides match TRBD1. The CDR3 contains 13 residues. V lost 6 bases and J lost 10; bases outside the gene matches: 4. Looked up from germline, CDR1 is SNHLY and CDR2 is FYNNEI. The CDR3 coding sequence is TGTGCCAGCAGGGGACAGGGTCAATCACCCCTCCACTTT. This sequence encodes CASRGQGQSPLHF. Combining the CDR3 with reference TRBV2 and TRBJ1-6 gives the whole variable domain EPEVTQTPSHQVTQMGQEVILRCVPISNHLYFYWYRQILGQKVEFLVSFYNNEISEKSEIFDDQFSVERPDGSNFTLKIRSTKLEDSAMYFCASRGQGQSPLHFGNGTRLTVT.

The chain couples TRBV30 to TRBJ2-3, with 8 bases aligning to TRBD2. The CDR3 has 13 amino acids. Trimming took 6 bases from V and 2 from J; bases not matched to a gene: 4. Per the germline V gene, CDR1 is GTSNPN and CDR2 is SVGIG (reference sequence). The CDR3: CACSSGPTDTQYF. As DNA, the CDR3 is TGTGCCTGTTCTAGCGGGCCCACAGATACGCAGTATTTT. The variable domain in full, completed from reference TRBV30 and TRBJ2-3, reads SQTIHQWPATLVQPVGSPLSLECTVEGTSNPNLYWYRQAAGRGLQLLFYSVGIGQISSEVPQNLSASRPQDRQFILSSKKLLLSDSGFYLCACSSGPTDTQYFGPGTRLTVL.

The chain links TRBV7-2 to TRBJ2-7, with D possibly matching TRBD1 (5 bases). CDR3 length equals 14 residues. CDR1 is SGHTA and CDR2 is FQGNSA in the germline V gene. V dropped 2 bases and J dropped 3 bases, with 11 bases sitting between them. CDR3 protein: CASSLRTIGYEQYF. Here the CDR3 DNA reads TGTGCCAGCAGCTTACGGACAATAGGCTACGAGCAGTACTTC.

The V call is TRBV28, the J call TRBJ2-7; D perhaps matches TRBD2 (6 bases). The germline V gene encodes CDR1 MDHEN and CDR2 SYDVKM. V shed 7 bases and J shed 5 bases, with 12 bases lying between them. The CDR3 has 12 amino acids. The CDR3 region is CASTGVDHEQYF. In DNA form, the CDR3 reads TGTGCCAGCACGGGAGTTGACCACGAGCAGTACTTC.

As to this clone: Other nucleotide sequences from this sample produce the same CDR3. This chain links TRBV7-9 with TRBJ2-3; tentatively, D is TRBD1 (5 bases). Trimming left V 1 base short and J 0 bases short, with 5 bases between. The germline V gene encodes CDR1 SEHNR and CDR2 FQNEAQ (reference sequence). The CDR3 extends over 14 amino acids. CDR3 in DNA: TGTGCCAGCAGCTTAGAGGGGAGCACAGATACGCAGTATTTT. It specifies CASSLEGSTDTQYF.

The chain has TRBV5-6 and TRBJ1-5, with a tentative D call TRBD1 (6 bases). CDR3 length equals 12 residues. Per germline, CDR1 SGHDT and CDR2 YYEEEE. The V gene lost 4 bases and the J gene lost 11 bases, with 13 bases spanning the gap. The CDR3 coding sequence is TGTGCCAGCAGCCTAATTCAGGGGACCCAGCATTTT. Translated: CASSLIQGTQHF.

The chain uses TRBV6-6 and TRBJ2-7; 7 nucleotides match TRBD2. In germline, CDR1 is MNHNY, CDR2 SVGAGI (reference sequence). CDR3 length equals 13 residues. The junction had 9 bases not matched to a gene; V was cut back by 8 bases and J by 5 bases. The CDR3 reads CASESSGNDEQYF. The CDR3 DNA reads TGTGCCAGCGAGTCGAGCGGGAACGACGAGCAGTACTTC.

This clone was seen more than once but under ten times. CDR3 amino acids: CASSSGANEKLFF. For the CDR3, the DNA is TGTGCCAGCAGTTCTGGAGCTAATGAAAAACTGTTTTTT. This sequence joins TRBV28 and TRBJ1-4; D is unresolved. Trimming took off 4 bases at V and 3 bases at J, with 6 bases between the two ends. This CDR3 comprises 13 residues. Germline values: CDR1 MDHEN, CDR2 SYDVKM.

The rearrangement uses TRBV7-9 and TRBJ2-2; 7 nucleotides match TRBD2. CDR1 and CDR2 from the germline V gene are SEHNR and FQNEAQ (reference sequence). V dropped 6 bases and J dropped 0; count of bases not matched to a gene: 1. The CDR3 runs to 14 residues. Here the CDR3 reads CASRGGPNTGELFF. In DNA form, the CDR3 reads TGTGCCAGCAGGGGAGGGCCGAACACCGGGGAGCTGTTTTTT.

This sequence joins TRBV28 and TRBJ2-1; 13 nucleotides agree with TRBD2. With 6 bases clipped from V and 0 bases from J, the junction kept 8 bases outside the gene matches. The CDR3 is 18 amino acids. Germline loops: CDR1 MDHEN, CDR2 SYDVKM. Here the CDR3 DNA reads TGTGCCAGCAGCCTGGGACTAGCGGGACACCTCTCCTACAATGAGCAGTTCTTC. Its protein is CASSLGLAGHLSYNEQFF.

The J gene is TRBJ2-2, the V gene TRBV7-2; 7 nucleotides line up with TRBD2. The CDR3 runs 15 residues. V shed 2 bases, J shed 5 bases, and the junction held 5 bases outside the gene matches. Germline V gives CDR1 SGHTA, CDR2 FQGNSA. CDR3 amino acids: CASSLRGSGTGELFF. CDR3 in DNA: TGTGCCAGCAGCTTAAGAGGTAGCGGGACCGGGGAGCTGTTTTTT.

This clone was seen only a few times. V and J are TRBV7-6 and TRBJ1-1; TRBD1 might be the D (5 bases). This CDR3 is built from 14 residues. V lost 4 bases to trimming and J lost 8 bases, with 17 bases between them. Per germline, CDR1 SGHVS and CDR2 FNYEAQ. The CDR3 loop is CASSSESGTGEAFF. CDR3 nucleotides: TGTGCCAGCAGCTCCGAATCGGGGACTGGAGAAGCTTTCTTT.

This clone came up once. V usage is TRBV7-2 and J usage is TRBJ2-7; 7 nucleotides match TRBD1. This CDR3 is 14 amino acids long. V shed 4 bases, J shed 6 bases, and the junction held 9 bases outside the gene matches. Germline lookup yields CDR1 SGHTA and CDR2 FQGNSA. The CDR3 region has the DNA TGTGCCAGCAGCTCGGCCCCCAGGGGGTCCGAGCAGTACTTC. Translating gives CASSSAPRGSEQYF.

J is TRBJ1-2 and V is TRBV28; D gene unclear. V was cut by 6 bases and J by 3 bases, with 17 bases left in between. Germline V lookup: CDR1 MDHEN, CDR2 SYDVKM. This CDR3 has 15 amino acids. In DNA form, the CDR3 reads TGTGCCAGCAGCCCTATTGGAGGGAGGGACTATGGCTACACCTTC. Translating it yields CASSPIGGRDYGYTF.

This clone was recorded a few times. The chain combines TRBV5-1 with TRBJ2-1, with 10 bases that match TRBD2. CDR3 length: 14 amino acids. Germline V gene data show CDR1 as SGHRS and CDR2 as YFSETQ. Germline trimming cut 4 bases from V and 12 bases from J; bases unmatched to any gene: 10. For the CDR3, the DNA is TGCGCCAGCAGCCCCCCTAGCGGGAGTCGGGGGCAGTTCTTC. It encodes CASSPPSGSRGQFF.

CDR3 in amino acids: CASSLGARGSHNEQFF. CDR3 sequence (DNA): TGCGCCAGCAGCTTGGGTGCCAGGGGGAGCCACAATGAGCAGTTCTTC. The chain carries TRBV5-1 and TRBJ2-1; 7 nucleotides match TRBD1. Germline CDR1 and CDR2: SGHRS and YFSETQ. V dropped 0 bases and J dropped 5; count of bases not matched to a gene: 8. This CDR3 is 16 amino acids long.

This rearrangement joins TRBV5-1 to TRBJ1-2, with D possibly TRBD1 on 6 matching bases. The CDR3 spans 17 residues. V dropped 1 base and J dropped 4 bases, with 20 bases sitting between them. Germline CDR1 SGHRS, CDR2 YFSETQ. The CDR3 region has the DNA TGCGCCAGCAGCTTGAAGTTCAGGGGACGGGTACTCTATGGCTACACCTTC. Encoded protein: CASSLKFRGRVLYGYTF.

This chain uses TRBV18 with TRBJ2-7; 7 bases match TRBD1. Germline CDR1 is KGHSH and CDR2 is LQKENI. CDR3 size: 16 residues. The junction had 14 bases not matched to a gene; V was cut back by 3 bases and J by 6 bases. The DNA for the CDR3 is TGTGCCAGCTCACCGACAGGTACAGGGGTGGATCGCGAGCAGTACTTC. Protein product: CASSPTGTGVDREQYF.

The chain couples TRBV6-2 or TRBV6-3 to TRBJ2-3, with 9 bases aligning to TRBD2. V shed 2 bases and J 2 bases; nucleotides not matched to a gene: 8. The CDR3 has 17 amino acids. Germline V gene data show CDR1 as MNHEY and CDR2 as SVGEGT. CDR3 amino acids: CASSYQSAGGDTDTQYF. The CDR3 region has the DNA TGTGCCAGCAGTTACCAATCCGCGGGAGGGGACACAGATACGCAGTATTTT.

This chain connects TRBV18 to TRBJ2-3, with TRBD1 matching 8 bases. This CDR3 contains 12 residues. Losses at the gene ends were 5 bases for V and 10 bases for J; bases not matched to a gene: 5. Germline CDR1 is KGHSH and CDR2 is LQKENI. CDR3 DNA sequence: TGTGCCAGCTCAGCCATGGGACAGGCGCAGTATTTT. It translates to CASSAMGQAQYF. The whole variable domain, filled in from reference TRBV18 and TRBJ2-3, reads NAGVMQNPRHLVRRRGQEARLRCSPMKGHSHVYWYRQLPEEGLKFMVYLQKENIIDESGMPKERFSAEFPKEGPSILRIQQVVRGDSAAYFCASSAMGQAQYFGPGTRLTVL.

The chain uses TRBV27 and TRBJ2-1; 11 bases are a match to TRBD2. V lost 2 bases and J lost 15; bases outside the gene matches: 18. This CDR3 spans 17 amino acids. The germline CDR1 and CDR2 sequences are MNHEY and SMNVEV (reference sequence). The CDR3 DNA is TGTGCCAGCAGTTTAACCAGACCGGGACTAGCGGAAGGGACGCGGTTCTTC. Translating it yields CASSLTRPGLAEGTRFF.